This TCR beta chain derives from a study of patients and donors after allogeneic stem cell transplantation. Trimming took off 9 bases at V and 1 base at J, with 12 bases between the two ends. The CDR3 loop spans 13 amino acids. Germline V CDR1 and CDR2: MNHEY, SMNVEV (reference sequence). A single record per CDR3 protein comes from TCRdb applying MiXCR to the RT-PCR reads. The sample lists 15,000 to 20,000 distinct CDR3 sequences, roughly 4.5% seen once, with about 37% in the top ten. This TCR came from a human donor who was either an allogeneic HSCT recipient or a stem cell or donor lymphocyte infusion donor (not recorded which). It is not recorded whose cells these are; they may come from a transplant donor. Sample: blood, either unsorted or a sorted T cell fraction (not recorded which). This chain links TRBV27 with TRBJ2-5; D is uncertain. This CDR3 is CARAERSQETQYF. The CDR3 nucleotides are TGTGCCAGGGCAGAACGATCCCAAGAGACCCAGTACTTC.